These 21 T cell receptor beta chains originate from one sample sequenced in a study of blood T cell repertoires in COVID-19 (dated by TCRdb to the early 2020s). Preparation of the library involved the immunoSEQ multiplex PCR assay. As stored in TCRdb, this immuneACCESS dataset retains in-frame rearrangements with V and J assigned. A fraction of the clones does not appear; measured against another copy, unresolved V genes explain less than half of the discrepancy, and the remainder lacks a known reason. The sample data list a few hundred thousand clones, and about 87% of these were observed just once. Around 3.1% of the sample rests with the top ten. Input material: PBMCs or T cells enriched from blood (not recorded which). The receptors derive from a woman aged 40 to 50 who had been exposed to COVID-19.

This sequence joins TRBV5-4 and TRBJ2-3, with D possibly TRBD2 on 5 matching bases. From germline, CDR1 is SGHNT and CDR2 YYREEE (reference sequence). V was pared by 1 base and J by 6 bases, with 9 bases between. The CDR3 contains 13 residues. The DNA for the CDR3 is TGTGCCAGCAGCTTGCCCCTAGCCGATACGCAGTATTTT. Its protein product is CASSLPLADTQYF.

This chain joins TRBV23-1 and TRBJ1-2, with D unresolved. TRBV23-1 is identified as an open reading frame with a role that is uncertain. V was cut by 4 bases and J by 4 bases, with 13 bases left in between. The CDR3 has 14 amino acids. This CDR3 is CASSLSFRGYGYTF. The CDR3 DNA follows: TGCGCCAGCAGTCTCTCGTTTAGAGGCTATGGCTACACCTTC.

The chain joins TRBV25-1 to TRBJ1-5; a weak D match, TRBD1 (5 bases). The CDR3 has 14 residues. Germline V gene sequence: CDR1 MGHDK, CDR2 SYGVNS. V was pared by 4 bases and J by 5 bases, with 12 bases between. CDR3 region: CASSGLGGYQPQHF. The DNA for the CDR3 is TGTGCCAGCAGTGGATTGGGGGGTTATCAGCCCCAGCATTTT.

The rearrangement uses TRBV11-2 and TRBJ2-3, with TRBD2 as a possible D gene (6 bases). The germline gives CDR1 SGHAT, CDR2 FQNNGV. Trimming pared 6 bases from V and 2 bases from J, leaving 12 bases between. The CDR3 totals 14 residues. For the CDR3, the DNA is TGTGCCAGCAGGATTAGCGGTACCACAGATACGCAGTATTTT. It specifies CASRISGTTDTQYF.

This chain connects TRBV6-5 to TRBJ2-7; the match to TRBD1 covers 7 bases. V lost 8 bases and J lost 0; bases outside the gene matches: 4. The CDR3 covers 13 residues. Germline V gene data show CDR1 as MNHEY and CDR2 as SVGAGI. The CDR3 nucleotides read TGTGCCAGCCGAGGGACAGCCTCCTACGAGCAGTACTTC. Its protein product is CASRGTASYEQYF.

This clone was detected a few times. This rearrangement joins TRBV19 to TRBJ1-1, with D possibly matching TRBD1 (6 bases). The CDR3 extends over 15 amino acids. Trimming removed 4 bases at V and 0 bases at J, with 12 bases between. CDR1 LNHDA and CDR2 SQIVND come from the germline V gene (reference sequence). CDR3 loop: CASSKDSLMNTEAFF. In DNA, the CDR3 is TGTGCCAGTAGTAAGGACAGTCTCATGAACACTGAAGCTTTCTTT. Full variable domain (outside the CDR3, taken from reference TRBV19 and TRBJ1-1): DGGITQSPKYLFRKEGQNVTLSCEQNLNHDAMYWYRQDPGQGLRLIYYSQIVNDFQKGDIAEGYSVSREKKESFPLTVTSAQKNPTAFYLCASSKDSLMNTEAFFGQGTRLTVV.

The chain couples TRBV7-3 to TRBJ2-3; TRBD2 agrees at 8 bases. With 3 bases clipped from V and 1 base from J, the junction kept 0 bases outside the gene matches. CDR1 is SGHTA and CDR2 is FQGTGA in the germline V gene. The CDR3 spans 14 residues. CDR3 residues: CASSFGGGTDTQYF. The CDR3 DNA follows: TGTGCCAGCAGCTTCGGGGGGGGCACAGATACGCAGTATTTT.

The rearrangement links TRBV7-2 to TRBJ1-2; a weak D match, TRBD1 (5 bases). The CDR3 has 14 residues. V shed 5 bases and J shed 8 bases, with 18 bases lying between them. From germline, CDR1 is SGHTA and CDR2 FQGNSA. The CDR3 coding sequence is TGTGCCAGCAGCACAAGACAGTCGGGGGTGGGCTACACCTTC. This translates into CASSTRQSGVGYTF.

V is TRBV18 and J is TRBJ1-2; a possible D gene is TRBD1 (6 bases). The CDR3 has 16 amino acids. V lost 3 bases to trimming and J lost 2 bases, with 16 bases between them. Germline CDR1 KGHSH, CDR2 LQKENI. The CDR3 loop is CASSPGGLTPNYGYTF. CDR3 nucleotides: TGTGCCAGCTCACCCGGGGGGCTAACCCCAAACTATGGCTACACCTTC.

The gene calls are TRBV18 and TRBJ2-4; TRBD1 is a possible D gene (5 bases). The V gene lost 2 bases and the J gene lost 1 base, with 12 bases spanning the gap. Germline V gives CDR1 KGHSH, CDR2 LQKENI. The CDR3 covers 16 residues. This chain's CDR3 is CASSPIREVAKNIQYF. CDR3 DNA sequence: TGTGCCAGCTCACCAATCAGGGAAGTTGCCAAAAACATTCAGTACTTC.

The chain couples TRBV27 to TRBJ1-4; 9 nucleotides match TRBD1. Germline CDR1 and CDR2: MNHEY and SMNVEV (reference sequence). V dropped 3 bases and J dropped 7; count of bases not matched to a gene: 6. The CDR3 has 15 amino acids. The CDR3 here is CASSFGTGIGEKLFF. The CDR3 region has the DNA TGTGCCAGCAGTTTCGGGACAGGGATCGGTGAAAAACTGTTTTTT.

This clone was detected once. An end of the junction differs from the germline gene, which may be a read error. V usage is TRBV7-2 and J usage is TRBJ2-7; 9 nucleotides align to TRBD1. Germline CDR1 SGHTA, CDR2 FQGNSA. The CDR3 has 11 residues. The CDR3 region has the DNA TGTGCCAGCAGCTTAGGGACAGGGGCAATCTTC. Protein: CASSLGTGAIF. The full variable domain, with the rest looked up from reference TRBV7-2 and TRBJ2-7, is GAGVSQSPSNKVTEKGKDVELRCDPISGHTALYWYRQSLGQGLEFLIYFQGNSAPDKSGLPSDRFSAERTGGSVSTLTIQRTQQEDSAVYLCASSLGTGAIFGPGTRLTVT.

The J gene is TRBJ1-1, the V gene TRBV7-2; 8 nucleotides align to TRBD1. After removal of 5 bases from V and 4 bases from J, the junction contained 6 bases not matched to a gene. The CDR3 has 14 amino acids. Germline CDR1 SGHTA, CDR2 FQGNSA. Here the CDR3 DNA reads TGTGCCAGCAGCCCGGACAGGGTTTTCACTGAAGCTTTCTTT. Translation gives CASSPDRVFTEAFF. Complete variable domain (other parts from reference TRBV7-2 and TRBJ1-1): GAGVSQSPSNKVTEKGKDVELRCDPISGHTALYWYRQSLGQGLEFLIYFQGNSAPDKSGLPSDRFSAERTGGSVSTLTIQRTQQEDSAVYLCASSPDRVFTEAFFGQGTRLTVV.

This chain uses TRBV4-1 with TRBJ1-6; 7 bases agree with TRBD1. CDR1 and CDR2 from the germline V gene are MGHRA and YSYEKL. Germline trimming cut 1 base from V and 10 bases from J; bases unmatched to any gene: 7. This CDR3 has 15 amino acids. CDR3: CASSQGQGMGSPLHF. The CDR3 DNA sequence: TGCGCCAGCAGCCAAGGACAGGGTATGGGATCACCCCTCCACTTT.

Written as DNA, the CDR3 is TGTGCCAGCAGTGCCACAGGGGAGGCGGATACGCAGTATTTT. This sequence encodes CASSATGEADTQYF. V gene TRBV6-4 combines with J gene TRBJ2-3; D perhaps matches TRBD1 (7 bases). Germline-derived CDR1 and CDR2 are MRHNA and SNTAGT. The V gene lost 4 bases and the J gene lost 6 bases, with 14 bases spanning the gap. This CDR3 is 14 amino acids long.

The chain uses TRBV12-3 or TRBV12-4 and TRBJ2-1; D gene ambiguous. CDR3 length equals 13 residues. Trimming took 2 bases from V and 9 from J, leaving 11 bases between them. Written as DNA, the CDR3 is TGTGCCAGCAGTTTATACGCGGAGAGTGAGCAGTTCTTC. Residues: CASSLYAESEQFF.

The chain uses TRBV11-2 and TRBJ1-2; tentatively, D is TRBD1 (5 bases). Between the trimmed V and J ends, which lost 6 bases and 4 bases, there was a span of 12 bases. This CDR3 has 13 amino acids. Germline CDR1 and CDR2: SGHAT and FQNNGV. The CDR3: CASRSGQTYGYTF. The CDR3 DNA is TGTGCCAGCAGGTCAGGGCAGACCTATGGCTACACCTTC.

The chain is built from TRBV2 and TRBJ2-7; a possible D gene is TRBD2 (5 bases). Germline CDR1 is SNHLY and CDR2 is FYNNEI. V lost 10 bases to trimming and J lost 5 bases, with 15 bases between them. The CDR3 is made up of 12 amino acids. Written as DNA, the CDR3 is TGTGCCACCAAGAGAGCGGTCAACGAGCAGTACTTC. Protein product: CATKRAVNEQYF.

This clone was recorded a few times. This rearrangement joins TRBV28 to TRBJ1-2; 7 bases agree with TRBD1. V trimming: 5 bases; J trimming: 3 bases; junction bases outside the gene matches: 12. CDR1 is MDHEN, CDR2 SYDVKM, per germline. The CDR3 runs to 16 residues. CDR3 region: CASSITSRQGYYGYTF. In nucleotides, the CDR3 is TGTGCCAGCAGTATAACCTCCAGACAGGGTTACTATGGCTACACCTTC.

V is TRBV6-2 or TRBV6-3 and J is TRBJ2-5, with 11 bases that match TRBD2. Germline CDR1 is MNHEY and CDR2 is SVGEGT. The trim removed 5 bases at V and 5 bases at J, leaving 10 bases unmatched. The CDR3 is made up of 16 amino acids. Here the CDR3 reads CASSRRLAGGGETQYF. In DNA form, the CDR3 reads TGTGCCAGCAGTCGTCGATTAGCGGGAGGGGGCGAGACCCAGTACTTC.

This clone was seen just once. The chain employs TRBV7-2 and TRBJ2-1; 9 nucleotides match TRBD2. CDR1 and CDR2 from the germline V gene are SGHTA and FQGNSA. This CDR3 spans 18 amino acids. The V segment lost 5 bases and the J segment 1 base; nucleotides outside the gene matches: 12. CDR3 sequence (DNA): TGTGCCAGCAGCCCCTTAGTGCGGGGGGGCCGATCCTACAATGAGCAGTTCTTC. Translating gives CASSPLVRGGRSYNEQFF. Together with reference TRBV7-2 and TRBJ2-1, the CDR3 gives the full variable domain: GAGVSQSPSNKVTEKGKDVELRCDPISGHTALYWYRQSLGQGLEFLIYFQGNSAPDKSGLPSDRFSAERTGGSVSTLTIQRTQQEDSAVYLCASSPLVRGGRSYNEQFFGPGTRLTVL.